The 10 T cell receptor beta chains in this list originate from one sample, sequenced in a study of shared clonotypes between healthy human individuals. This table comes from immunoSEQ multiplex PCR, and its TCRdb copy is limited to in-frame clones, with some not included. The sample holds about 380,000 clones, around 96% seen once. Sequencing used memory CD8+ T cells sorted from blood. Subset specified: CD45RO+ cells pooled with CCR7-negative TemRA cells. These TCRs come from a man aged 25-40 years in good health.

The V gene is TRBV7-9, the J gene TRBJ1-1, with D unclear. V gave up 3 bases and J gave up 1 base, with 6 bases separating them. Germline V gene data show CDR1 as SEHNR and CDR2 as FQNEAQ (reference sequence). This CDR3 is built from 13 residues. The CDR3 is CASSFQANTEAFF. The CDR3 region has the DNA TGTGCCAGCAGCTTTCAGGCGAACACTGAAGCTTTCTTT.

The chain has TRBV6-5 and TRBJ2-2; D gene ambiguous. Germline CDR1 MNHEY, CDR2 SVGAGI. The CDR3 extends over 15 amino acids. Trimming shortened V by 2 bases and J by 5 bases, and 12 bases separated the two germline ends. The CDR3 DNA reads TGTGCCAGCAGTTACAACTCTGCGGTGACCGGGGAGCTGTTTTTT. Translation gives CASSYNSAVTGELFF.

On this clone: Distinct nucleotide sequences in the sample also encode this CDR3. This chain uses TRBV7-9 with TRBJ2-3, with D unresolved. The CDR3 runs 13 residues. Trimming cost V 0 bases and J 4 bases, with 5 bases left between them. Germline CDR1 is SEHNR and CDR2 is FQNEAQ (reference sequence). CDR3 sequence (DNA): TGTGCCAGCAGCTTAGCGCGCGCAGATACGCAGTATTTT. It yields the protein CASSLARADTQYF.

Concerning this clone itself: Other DNA sequences in this specimen translate into the identical CDR3. The rearrangement uses TRBV7-2 and TRBJ2-1; perhaps TRBD2 as D (5 bases). V shed 2 bases and J shed 1 base, with 6 bases lying between them. Germline assignment: CDR1 SGHTA and CDR2 FQGNSA. CDR3 length: 14 amino acids. CDR3 DNA: TGTGCCAGCAGCTTATCGGGATCCTACAATGAGCAGTTCTTC. As protein: CASSLSGSYNEQFF.

The gene calls are TRBV7-9 and TRBJ2-7, with D maybe TRBD1 (6 bases). With 6 bases removed from V and 0 bases from J, the gap between germline ends came to 15 bases. In germline, CDR1 is SEHNR, CDR2 FQNEAQ (reference sequence). The CDR3 is 15 amino acids. The CDR3, as DNA: TGTGCCAGCAGTTTACCCCCGGGACACTCCTACGAGCAGTACTTC. Translation gives CASSLPPGHSYEQYF.

J is TRBJ1-2 and V is TRBV28, with D possibly being TRBD1 (5 bases). V was pared by 3 bases and J by 6 bases, with 20 bases between. The CDR3 consists of 16 residues. Looked up from germline, CDR1 is MDHEN and CDR2 is SYDVKM. The CDR3 coding sequence is TGTGCCAGCAGTTTCCCGCCGACCGGGACGAAGGATGGCTACACCTTC. It yields the protein CASSFPPTGTKDGYTF.

The rearrangement uses TRBV4-1 and TRBJ2-7, with TRBD2 matching 12 bases. The V gene end was trimmed by 0 bases and the J gene end by 2 bases; junction bases not matched to a gene: 2. CDR1 is MGHRA, CDR2 YSYEKL, per germline. This CDR3 has 16 amino acids. The CDR3 nucleotides read TGCGCCAGCAGCCAAGAAGGACTAGCGGGACCCTACGAGCAGTACTTC. As protein: CASSQEGLAGPYEQYF.

V and J are TRBV18 and TRBJ1-1; no reliable D call. This CDR3 region has 15 residues. The germline V gene encodes CDR1 KGHSH and CDR2 LQKENI. The V and J ends lost 1 base and 0 bases respectively, with 9 bases between them. This CDR3 reads CASSPLVGLNTEAFF. In DNA form, the CDR3 reads TGTGCCAGCTCACCACTCGTGGGTTTGAACACTGAAGCTTTCTTT. Full variable domain (missing parts from reference TRBV18 and TRBJ1-1): NAGVMQNPRHLVRRRGQEARLRCSPMKGHSHVYWYRQLPEEGLKFMVYLQKENIIDESGMPKERFSAEFPKEGPSILRIQQVVRGDSAAYFCASSPLVGLNTEAFFGQGTRLTVV.

This clone was seen more than once but under ten times. This chain links TRBV2 with TRBJ1-5, with 9 bases that match TRBD1. The germline V gene has CDR1 SNHLY and CDR2 FYNNEI. The CDR3 is 14 residues long. V dropped 6 bases and J dropped 3; count of bases not matched to a gene: 3. CDR3 region: CASRGQGTNQPQHF. The CDR3 region has the DNA TGTGCCAGCAGGGGACAGGGAACCAATCAGCCCCAGCATTTT.

The chain joins TRBV4-2 to TRBJ2-1, with D perhaps matching TRBD1 (6 bases). Germline CDR1 and CDR2: LGHNA and YNFKEQ. Trimming removed 5 bases from V and 4 bases from J, with 12 bases in between. CDR3 size: 14 residues. The CDR3 bases are TGTGCCAGCAGCGCGCCAACAGGGTACAATGAGCAGTTCTTC. It translates to CASSAPTGYNEQFF.